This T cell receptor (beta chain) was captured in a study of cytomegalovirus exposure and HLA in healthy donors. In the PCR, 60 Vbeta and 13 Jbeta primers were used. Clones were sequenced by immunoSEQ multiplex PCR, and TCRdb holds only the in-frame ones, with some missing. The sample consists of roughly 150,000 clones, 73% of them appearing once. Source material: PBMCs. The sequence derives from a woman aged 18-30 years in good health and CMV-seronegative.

The CDR3 region is CASSGGGLDGYTF. As DNA, the CDR3 is TGTGCCAGCAGCGGGGGGGGACTAGATGGCTACACCTTC. The V call is TRBV21-1, the J call TRBJ1-2. TRBV21-1 is assigned pseudogene status. The CDR3 runs to 13 residues.